The clone carrying this T cell receptor (beta chain) has ten or more counts. The antigen is unknown. TCR beta CDR3 regions were amplified from RNA transcripts. First-round RT-PCR with HTBI primers preceded a second-round multiplex PCR. TCRdb independently ran MiXCR on the multiplex PCR reads; one entry per CDR3 protein. This table has about 1.1 million distinct CDR3 sequences, approximately 35% appearing once. Clinical symptoms and serum thyroxine were used for diagnosis; TRAb, thyroid ultrasound and orbital computed tomography were also relied on. The data stem from a study of Graves' ophthalmopathy and Graves' hyperthyroidism. In the study overall: Cases classed as stable hyperthyroidism had no ophthalmopathy within 18 months of follow-up.

Study-wide results and caveats: As the model predicted ophthalmopathy progression, it achieved a sensitivity of 70% to 71% and a specificity of about 72%.

Trimming removed 0 bases from V and 2 bases from J; junction bases left unmatched: 9. Germline lookup yields CDR1 LNHNV and CDR2 YYDKDF (reference sequence). This CDR3 spans 17 amino acids. The TCR was taken from an adult man with Graves' hyperthyroidism. The V gene is TRBV15, the J gene TRBJ1-1; 7 nucleotides agree with TRBD1. The sample was peripheral blood or thyroid tissue (not recorded which). The DNA of the CDR3 is TGTGCCACCAGCAGAGAAGAAGGGACAGCACCTAACACTGAAGCTTTCTTT. Amino acids: CATSREEGTAPNTEAFF.